The clone carrying this T cell receptor beta chain occurred once. The length of the CDR3 is 14 residues. Trimming removed 6 bases at V and 3 bases at J, with 12 bases between. Germline loops: CDR1 MDHEN, CDR2 SYDVKM. Followed over time, Seattle patients had been enrolled while infection was active. This sample was included in a study of blood T cell repertoires in COVID-19. About the study: Sites across the United States, Italy and Spain contributed samples from acute and convalescent COVID-19. PBMCs, B-cell-depleted T cells, or T cells were the source of the cDNA or gDNA that made up the material.

Here immunoSEQ multiplex PCR was the method, and the copy in TCRdb shows in-frame clones only, minus some. There are about 180,000 clones in the sample; 83% occur only once, and under 10% lies in the top ten. The V and J genes are TRBV28 and TRBJ1-5; D not resolved. This clonotype was sampled from a woman in her 70s with COVID-19, enrolled during active disease. The source material was peripheral blood. CDR3 region: CASSLAQFNQPQHF. The CDR3 region has the DNA TGTGCCAGCAGCTTGGCACAGTTCAATCAGCCCCAGCATTTT.